This T cell receptor beta chain is from a study of PD-1 blockade in classical Hodgkin lymphoma. Germline lookup yields CDR1 SGHTS and CDR2 YDEGEE. J was trimmed by 0 bases and V by 1 base; bases with no gene match: 9. The CDR3 sequence is 18 residues long. Regarding time point: cycle 4 day 1 (C4D1), after 6 weeks of nivolumab. All patients experienced relapse after autologous stem cell transplantation, and brentuximab vedotin exposure was variable. The study purified CD4+ T cells from thawed PBMCs using magnetic negative selection. The table came from immunoSEQ multiplex PCR; TCRdb's copy has only in-frame clones and leaves some out. This sample carries roughly 30,000 clones, about 86% of them seen once, and the ten largest clones take approximately 0.88%.

The sequenced sample was CD4+ T cells from blood, obtained before the fourth cycle of nivolumab. The V call is TRBV5-8, the J call TRBJ1-4; 7 nucleotides line up with TRBD1. The receptor comes from a human donor with classical Hodgkin lymphoma. CDR3 in amino acids: CASSLFGGGRTTNEKLFF. In DNA form, the CDR3 reads TGTGCCAGCAGCTTGTTTGGAGGGGGCCGAACAACTAATGAAAAACTGTTTTTT.